These T cell receptor beta chains were read from a single sample in a study of shared clonotypes between healthy human individuals. Using immunoSEQ multiplex PCR, the repertoire was profiled, and TCRdb retains in-frame clones only, with some absent. The table includes 97,000 or so clones, 40% to 55% detected once. Specimen: PBMCs. The receptors derive from a woman between 35 and 50 years old in good health. Some clones in this sample may be carry-over from other donors' samples. Both conserved end residues are part of each CDR3. D genes are given only for firm matches. The size entry is marked missing in some rows and otherwise reads once, few, many or a size class.

CDR3aa: CASSLTSTYSNQPQHF; CDR3nt: TGTGCCAGCAGTTTGACGAGCACATATAGCAATCAGCCCCAGCATTTT; v_gene: TRBV28; len: 16; j_gene: TRBJ1-5; d_gene: .; abundance: many
CDR3aa: CASSPLGGPPGRSTDTQYF; CDR3nt: TGTGCCAGCTCACCACTCGGAGGGCCCCCAGGAAGAAGCACAGATACGCAGTATTTT; v_gene: TRBV18; len: 19; j_gene: TRBJ2-3; d_gene: .; abundance: few
CDR3aa: CASSTPTGGTHGQYF; CDR3nt: TGTGCCAGCAGTACTCCCACCGGGGGGACCCATGGGCAGTACTTC; v_gene: TRBV28; len: 15; j_gene: TRBJ2-5; d_gene: TRBD2; abundance: many
CDR3aa: CASSLGSTEAFF; CDR3nt: TGTGCCAGCAGCTTGGGCAGCACTGAAGCTTTCTTT; v_gene: TRBV5-6; len: 12; j_gene: TRBJ1-1; d_gene: .; abundance: many
CDR3aa: CASSRSPGLAGYGEQFF; CDR3nt: TGTGCCAGCAGCCGCTCACCGGGACTAGCGGGATACGGTGAGCAGTTCTTC; v_gene: TRBV7-9; len: 17; j_gene: TRBJ2-1; d_gene: TRBD2; abundance: few
CDR3aa: CASSLNVPQETQYF; CDR3nt: TGCGCCAGCAGCCTGAATGTCCCGCAAGAGACCCAGTACTTC; v_gene: TRBV5-1; len: 14; j_gene: TRBJ2-5; d_gene: .; abundance: many
CDR3aa: CASSSGQENTEAFF; CDR3nt: TGTGCCAGCAGCTCAGGACAAGAGAACACTGAAGCTTTCTTT; v_gene: TRBV7-2; len: 14; j_gene: TRBJ1-1; d_gene: .; abundance: few
CDR3aa: CAWSRDIYEQYF; CDR3nt: TGTGCCTGGAGCCGGGACATCTACGAGCAGTACTTC; v_gene: TRBV30; len: 12; j_gene: TRBJ2-7; d_gene: .; abundance: .
CDR3aa: CASSNTGGGDEQFF; CDR3nt: TGCGCCAGCAGCAATACCGGCGGGGGCGATGAGCAGTTCTTC; v_gene: TRBV5-1; len: 14; j_gene: TRBJ2-1; d_gene: .; abundance: once
CDR3aa: CAWSVLRAKNTEAFF; CDR3nt: TGTGCCTGGAGTGTACTGAGGGCTAAGAACACTGAAGCTTTCTTT; v_gene: TRBV30; len: 15; j_gene: TRBJ1-1; d_gene: .; abundance: .
CDR3aa: CASRRPDRFSATNEKLFF; CDR3nt: TGTGCCAGCCGTAGACCTGACAGGTTCTCTGCAACTAATGAAAAACTGTTTTTT; v_gene: TRBV28; len: 18; j_gene: TRBJ1-4; d_gene: .; abundance: many
CDR3aa: CSVDGTGYHEQYF; CDR3nt: TGCAGCGTTGACGGGACAGGGTACCACGAGCAGTACTTC; v_gene: TRBV29-1; len: 13; j_gene: TRBJ2-7; d_gene: TRBD1; abundance: many
CDR3aa: CASSQQGVLRGYTF; CDR3nt: TGTGCCAGCAGTCAGCAGGGGGTCCTGAGGGGCTACACCTTC; v_gene: TRBV28; len: 14; j_gene: TRBJ1-2; d_gene: TRBD1; abundance: .
CDR3aa: CASSIGANSYEQYF; CDR3nt: TGTGCCAGTAGTATAGGAGCGAACTCCTACGAGCAGTACTTC; v_gene: TRBV19; len: 14; j_gene: TRBJ2-7; d_gene: .; abundance: .
CDR3aa: CASSPPGGYEQYF; CDR3nt: TGTGCCAGCAGCCCCCCAGGGGGCTACGAGCAGTACTTC; v_gene: TRBV7-8; len: 13; j_gene: TRBJ2-7; d_gene: TRBD1; abundance: .
CDR3aa: CASSSRGPMNTEAFF; CDR3nt: TGTGCCAGCAGCTCCAGGGGGCCAATGAACACTGAAGCTTTCTTT; v_gene: TRBV11-2; len: 15; j_gene: TRBJ1-1; d_gene: TRBD1; abundance: many
CDR3aa: CASSLMGGYTF; CDR3nt: TGTGCCAGCAGCTTAATGGGGGGCTACACCTTC; v_gene: TRBV7-9; len: 11; j_gene: TRBJ1-2; d_gene: .; abundance: few
CDR3aa: CASRLPPGQPYEQYF; CDR3nt: TGTGCAAGTCGCTTGCCACCGGGACAGCCCTACGAGCAGTACTTC; v_gene: TRBV12-2; len: 15; j_gene: TRBJ2-7; d_gene: .; abundance: .
CDR3aa: CASSSTGFASTGELFF; CDR3nt: TGTGCCAGCAGCTCGACAGGGTTTGCATCCACCGGGGAGCTGTTTTTT; v_gene: TRBV7-9; len: 16; j_gene: TRBJ2-2; d_gene: TRBD1; abundance: few
CDR3aa: CASSLARLGQGARGEKLFF; CDR3nt: TGTGCCAGCAGCTTGGCCCGGTTGGGACAGGGGGCGCGAGGTGAAAAACTGTTTTTT; v_gene: TRBV7-9; len: 19; j_gene: TRBJ1-4; d_gene: TRBD1; abundance: .
CDR3aa: CAISESGTGGAGQPQHF; CDR3nt: TGTGCCATCAGTGAGTCGGGAACAGGGGGCGCGGGGCAGCCCCAGCATTTT; v_gene: TRBV10-3; len: 17; j_gene: TRBJ1-5; d_gene: TRBD1; abundance: .
CDR3aa: CSATGGIRYTF; CDR3nt: TGCAGTGCTACAGGGGGCATACGCTACACCTTC; v_gene: TRBV20-1; len: 11; j_gene: TRBJ1-2; d_gene: TRBD1; abundance: .
CDR3aa: CASGDRLSGANVLTF; CDR3nt: TGTGCCAGCGGGGACAGACTTTCTGGGGCCAACGTCCTGACTTTC; v_gene: TRBV2; len: 15; j_gene: TRBJ2-6; d_gene: TRBD1; abundance: many
CDR3aa: CASSISRDYGYTF; CDR3nt: TGTGCCAGTAGTATATCCAGGGACTATGGCTACACCTTC; v_gene: TRBV19; len: 13; j_gene: TRBJ1-2; d_gene: .; abundance: many
CDR3aa: CASSLGQVNTEAFF; CDR3nt: TGCGCCAGCAGCCTGGGGCAGGTGAACACTGAAGCTTTCTTT; v_gene: TRBV5-1; len: 14; j_gene: TRBJ1-1; d_gene: .; abundance: many
CDR3aa: CAISESYEKLFF; CDR3nt: TGTGCCATCAGTGAGTCCTACGAAAAACTGTTTTTT; v_gene: TRBV10-3; len: 12; j_gene: TRBJ1-4; d_gene: .; abundance: .